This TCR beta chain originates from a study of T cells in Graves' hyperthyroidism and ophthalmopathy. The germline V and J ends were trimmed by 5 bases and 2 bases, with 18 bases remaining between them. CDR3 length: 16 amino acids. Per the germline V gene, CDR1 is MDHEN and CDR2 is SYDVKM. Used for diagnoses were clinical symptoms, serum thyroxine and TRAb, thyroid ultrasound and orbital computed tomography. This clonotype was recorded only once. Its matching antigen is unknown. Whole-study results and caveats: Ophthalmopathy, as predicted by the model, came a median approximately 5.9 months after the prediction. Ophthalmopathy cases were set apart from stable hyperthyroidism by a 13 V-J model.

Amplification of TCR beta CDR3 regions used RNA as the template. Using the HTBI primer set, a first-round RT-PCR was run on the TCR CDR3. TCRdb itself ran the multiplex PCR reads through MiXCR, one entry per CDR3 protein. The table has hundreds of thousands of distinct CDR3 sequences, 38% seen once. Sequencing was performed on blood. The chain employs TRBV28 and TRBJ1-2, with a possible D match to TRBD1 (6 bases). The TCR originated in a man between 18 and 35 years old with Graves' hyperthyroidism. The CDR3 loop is CASSIRFLQGNYGYTF. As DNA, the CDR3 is TGTGCCAGCAGTATCCGGTTCCTCCAGGGGAACTATGGCTACACCTTC.